This T cell receptor (beta chain) comes out of a study of human CD4 T cells and Enterobacteriaceae. General study findings and limits: Matching to same-donor CFSE-low cultures alone inferred ex vivo clonotype reactivity.

Deep-level sequencing, detecting one cell in 200,000, covered ex vivo memory CD4+. Sequencing used immunoSEQ multiplex PCR; TCRdb keeps in-frame clones, though not all of them. The data show tens of thousands of clones, around four fifths seen once. The memory gate held CD4+ cells that were not CD45RA+CCR7+CD95- naive cells, over 95% pure. Positive selection with CD4 and CD14 microbeads isolated CD4+ T cells and monocytes. As concerns this clone: Its antigen is still unknown. A junction end diverges from the germline sequence, so it may reflect a read error. This same CDR3 is encoded by further DNA sequences in the sample.

Germline V gene sequence: CDR1 SEHNR, CDR2 FQNEAQ (reference sequence). This CDR3 has 15 residues. This chain links TRBV7-9 with TRBJ1-1, with D unresolved. Sequencing was performed on memory CD4+ T cells from blood. This receptor was obtained from a human donor in good health. The CDR3 DNA is TGTGCTAGCAGCCCCCCCGGACGGATGAACACTGAAGCTTTCTTT. Amino acid sequence: CASSPPGRMNTEAFF.